This TCR beta chain was found in a study of T-cell memory formation after mild COVID-19. This clonotype was seen a single time. V lost 6 bases to trimming and J lost 3 bases, with 15 bases between them. The CDR3 length is 13 residues. Germline V lookup: CDR1 DFQATT, CDR2 SNEGSKA (reference sequence). TCRdb re-derived calls from the 5' RACE reads in MiXCR, one entry per CDR3 protein. In the table there are approximately 150,000 distinct CDR3 sequences, under 25% of which are singletons. The receptor's source is an adult woman who had mild COVID-19 (a few samples of this study predate the infection). Cell type and time point are not known. This chain connects TRBV20-1 to TRBJ2-7; possibly TRBD1 for D (5 bases). The material sequenced was PBMCs or a T cell subset sorted from them (not recorded which). CDR3 amino acids: CSATEGALYEQYF. CDR3 DNA sequence: TGCAGTGCCACCGAAGGGGCTCTCTACGAGCAGTACTTC.